This is a list of T cell receptor beta chains from one sample in a study of a mutant IDH1 vaccine in newly diagnosed glioma. Profiled with immunoSEQ multiplex PCR; TCRdb holds only in-frame clones, not every one. Of around 80,000 clones listed, 75% to 90% are singletons. Antigen specificity for these receptors is unknown. The material sequenced was PBMCs, taken from a glioma patient whose treatment included an IDH1 peptide vaccine. These receptors all come from a woman in her forties or fifties with glioma. Both conserved end residues are part of each CDR3. A D gene is named only where the DNA matches it firmly. Some rows mark clone size as missing; the rest say once, few, many or name a class of expanded clone.

V: TRBV5-1
J: TRBJ1-2
size: -
D: TRBD1
CDR3: CASSLSGQGALGYTF
DNA: TGCGCCAGCAGCTTGTCGGGACAGGGGGCGCTTGGCTACACCTTC

V: TRBV28
J: TRBJ2-7
size: few
D: -
CDR3: CASRPWTNLTCYEQYF
DNA: TGTGCCAGCAGACCCTGGACAAACCTGACTTGTTACGAGCAGTACTTC

V: TRBV9
J: TRBJ2-2
size: few
D: -
CDR3: CASSVVHFTGELFF
DNA: TGTGCCAGCAGCGTAGTTCATTTCACCGGGGAGCTGTTTTTT

V: TRBV4-1
J: TRBJ2-3
size: -
D: TRBD1
CDR3: CASSPGTVLDTQYF
DNA: TGCGCCAGCAGCCCGGGGACAGTTTTGGATACGCAGTATTTT

V: TRBV11-3
J: TRBJ2-6
size: -
D: TRBD1
CDR3: CASSSGQGSGVLTF
DNA: TGTGCCAGCAGCTCGGGACAGGGGAGTGGGGTCCTGACTTTC

V: TRBV7-8
J: TRBJ2-7
size: -
D: TRBD1
CDR3: CASSLGPGTAFYEQYF
DNA: TGTGCCAGCAGCTTAGGCCCCGGGACAGCCTTCTACGAGCAGTACTTC

V: TRBV28
J: TRBJ2-7
size: -
D: -
CDR3: CASSSAPGHSSYEQYF
DNA: TGTGCCAGCAGTTCAGCCCCGGGACACTCCTCCTACGAGCAGTACTTC

V: TRBV28
J: TRBJ1-2
size: few
D: TRBD1
CDR3: CASSPMDRGRNYGYTF
DNA: TGTGCCAGCAGTCCTATGGACAGGGGGCGGAACTATGGCTACACCTTC

V: TRBV5-1
J: TRBJ2-6
size: few
D: -
CDR3: CASSLRTDLGANVLTF
DNA: TGCGCCAGCAGCTTAAGGACAGATTTAGGGGCCAACGTCCTGACTTTC

V: TRBV7-8
J: TRBJ2-7
size: -
D: -
CDR3: CASTSQLDSYEQYF
DNA: TGTGCCAGCACCAGTCAGTTGGACTCCTACGAGCAGTACTTC

V: TRBV2
J: TRBJ2-3
size: -
D: TRBD1
CDR3: CASRTSRQGASDTQYF
DNA: TGTGCCAGCAGGACTTCGAGACAGGGGGCGTCAGATACGCAGTATTTT

V: TRBV7-9
J: TRBJ1-1
size: -
D: TRBD1
CDR3: CASSLGQVWTEAFF
DNA: TGTGCCAGCAGCCTAGGACAGGTGTGGACTGAAGCTTTCTTT

V: TRBV11-2
J: TRBJ2-7
size: -
D: -
CDR3: CASKVGVGVNEQYF
DNA: TGTGCCAGCAAGGTCGGGGTTGGGGTAAACGAGCAGTACTTC

V: TRBV5-1
J: TRBJ1-2
size: -
D: -
CDR3: CASSADSTSYGYTF
DNA: TGCGCCAGCAGCGCGGACAGCACCAGCTATGGCTACACCTTC

V: TRBV14
J: TRBJ2-2
size: -
D: TRBD2
CDR3: CASSQDRLAGRELFF
DNA: TGTGCCAGCAGCCAAGACCGGCTAGCGGGAAGGGAGCTGTTTTTT

V: TRBV28
J: TRBJ2-7
size: -
D: -
CDR3: CASSLGGTRLYEQYF
DNA: TGTGCCAGCAGTTTAGGGGGAACTAGGCTTTACGAGCAGTACTTC

V: TRBV10-1
J: TRBJ1-6
size: -
D: -
CDR3: CATRSGLNSPLHF
DNA: TGCGCCACCCGTTCGGGCCTTAATTCACCCCTCCACTTT

V: TRBV9
J: TRBJ2-5
size: -
D: TRBD2
CDR3: CASSAQPGGQETQYF
DNA: TGTGCCAGCAGCGCGCAGCCGGGGGGCCAAGAGACCCAGTACTTC

V: TRBV27
J: TRBJ2-5
size: -
D: TRBD2
CDR3: CASSFAGGGQETQYF
DNA: TGTGCCAGCAGTTTTGCGGGGGGCGGACAAGAGACCCAGTACTTC

V: TRBV6-5
J: TRBJ2-7
size: -
D: TRBD2
CDR3: CASRPLAVSSYEQYF
DNA: TGTGCCAGCAGACCACTAGCGGTTAGCTCCTACGAGCAGTACTTC

V: TRBV29-1
J: TRBJ1-2
size: -
D: -
CDR3: CSVEGTGGYTF
DNA: TGCAGCGTTGAAGGGACGGGTGGCTACACCTTC

V: TRBV28
J: TRBJ1-5
size: -
D: -
CDR3: CASRIVNQPQHF
DNA: TGTGCCAGCAGGATTGTGAATCAGCCCCAGCATTTT

V: TRBV29-1
J: TRBJ2-7
size: -
D: TRBD2
CDR3: CSVGTSGASYEQYF
DNA: TGCAGCGTTGGAACTAGCGGGGCTTCCTACGAGCAGTACTTC

V: TRBV5-6
J: TRBJ2-7
size: -
D: -
CDR3: CASSFQGKAYEQYF
DNA: TGTGCCAGCAGCTTCCAGGGTAAGGCGTACGAGCAGTACTTC

V: TRBV6-6
J: TRBJ2-7
size: -
D: TRBD1
CDR3: CASSYDRGAYEQYF
DNA: TGTGCCAGCAGTTACGACAGGGGCGCGTACGAGCAGTACTTC

V: TRBV13
J: TRBJ2-5
size: -
D: TRBD1
CDR3: CASSLDSDRGETQYF
DNA: TGTGCCAGCAGCTTAGATAGTGACAGGGGTGAGACCCAGTACTTC

V: TRBV9
J: TRBJ2-1
size: -
D: -
CDR3: CASSPLPSGDNEQFF
DNA: TGTGCCAGCAGCCCCCTCCCAAGCGGAGACAATGAGCAGTTCTTC

V: TRBV28
J: TRBJ1-6
size: once
D: -
CDR3: CASRIPGANSPLHF
DNA: TGTGCCAGCAGAATTCCAGGGGCTAATTCACCCCTCCACTTT

V: TRBV7-8
J: TRBJ1-4
size: few
D: TRBD1
CDR3: CASTGQNNEKLFF
DNA: TGTGCCAGCACGGGACAGAATAATGAAAAACTGTTTTTT

V: TRBV6-5
J: TRBJ2-5
size: -
D: TRBD2
CDR3: CASSYEREYQETQYF
DNA: TGTGCCAGCAGTTACGAGCGGGAGTACCAAGAGACCCAGTACTTC

V: TRBV5-1
J: TRBJ2-7
size: -
D: TRBD1
CDR3: CASSRSRDRDYEQYF
DNA: TGCGCCAGCAGCAGATCCCGGGACAGAGATTACGAGCAGTACTTC

V: TRBV6-5
J: TRBJ2-1
size: -
D: -
CDR3: CASSYFHGSNEQFF
DNA: TGTGCCAGCAGTTACTTCCACGGTTCCAATGAGCAGTTCTTC

V: TRBV7-9
J: TRBJ2-7
size: -
D: -
CDR3: CASSLGQGFFHEQYF
DNA: TGTGCCAGCAGCTTAGGGCAGGGGTTTTTCCACGAGCAGTACTTC

V: TRBV11-2
J: TRBJ2-2
size: -
D: TRBD1
CDR3: CASSLVRGRTGELFF
DNA: TGTGCCAGCAGCTTAGTCAGGGGGCGGACCGGGGAGCTGTTTTTT

V: TRBV18
J: TRBJ2-5
size: -
D: TRBD1
CDR3: CASSQGRQGGETQYF
DNA: TGTGCCAGCTCACAGGGGCGACAGGGCGGAGAGACCCAGTACTTC

V: TRBV7-9
J: TRBJ1-5
size: -
D: TRBD1
CDR3: CASTQGGGRGNQPQHF
DNA: TGTGCCAGCACACAAGGAGGGGGCCGGGGCAATCAGCCCCAGCATTTT

V: TRBV5-5
J: TRBJ2-1
size: once
D: TRBD1
CDR3: CASSRTGGRGNEQFF
DNA: TGTGCCAGCAGCCGTACAGGGGGTCGAGGCAATGAGCAGTTCTTC

V: TRBV27
J: TRBJ1-5
size: -
D: TRBD1
CDR3: CASTTTGGRGNQPQHF
DNA: TGTGCCAGCACCACTACAGGGGGGCGGGGCAATCAGCCCCAGCATTTT

V: TRBV5-1
J: TRBJ1-1
size: few
D: TRBD1
CDR3: CASSLTGGNTEAFF
DNA: TGCGCCAGCAGCTTAACAGGGGGGAACACTGAAGCTTTCTTT

V: TRBV28
J: TRBJ1-3
size: -
D: -
CDR3: CASSLGPTGNTIYF
DNA: TGTGCCAGCAGCCTAGGTCCAACTGGAAACACCATATATTTT

V: TRBV6-5
J: TRBJ2-7
size: -
D: -
CDR3: CASSVYGTRYEQYF
DNA: TGTGCCAGCAGTGTGTACGGGACGCGGTACGAGCAGTACTTC

V: TRBV28
J: TRBJ1-2
size: -
D: -
CDR3: CASSSQAGNYGYTF
DNA: TGTGCCAGCAGTTCCCAAGCTGGTAACTATGGCTACACCTTC

V: TRBV19
J: TRBJ2-5
size: -
D: -
CDR3: CASRGVQETQYF
DNA: TGTGCCAGCAGGGGGGTACAAGAGACCCAGTACTTC

V: TRBV6-6
J: TRBJ2-1
size: -
D: -
CDR3: CASSWTVRSNEQFF
DNA: TGTGCCAGCAGTTGGACGGTAAGGTCCAATGAGCAGTTCTTC

V: TRBV6-5
J: TRBJ2-7
size: -
D: TRBD1
CDR3: CASSSTDRAGYEQYF
DNA: TGTGCCAGCAGCTCAACGGACAGGGCTGGTTACGAGCAGTACTTC

V: TRBV7-9
J: TRBJ1-1
size: -
D: TRBD1
CDR3: CASRFPDRVEAFF
DNA: TGTGCCAGCAGATTCCCCGACAGGGTCGAAGCTTTCTTT

V: TRBV29-1
J: TRBJ2-3
size: -
D: TRBD1
CDR3: CSALGQGGSTDTQYF
DNA: TGCAGCGCCCTGGGACAGGGAGGGAGCACAGATACGCAGTATTTT

V: TRBV28
J: TRBJ2-1
size: -
D: -
CDR3: CAIGGGTLYNEQFF
DNA: TGTGCCATAGGAGGGGGGACCTTGTACAATGAGCAGTTCTTC

V: TRBV7-9
J: TRBJ1-5
size: once
D: -
CDR3: CASSRSRDISNQPQHF
DNA: TGTGCCAGCAGCCGTTCGAGGGATATAAGCAATCAGCCCCAGCATTTT

V: TRBV19
J: TRBJ2-3
size: -
D: TRBD2
CDR3: CASSIDLAGAGTDTQYF
DNA: TGTGCCAGTAGTATAGACCTAGCGGGAGCGGGGACAGATACGCAGTATTTT

V: TRBV10-3
J: TRBJ1-1
size: once
D: -
CDR3: CAISESGRDEAFF
DNA: TGTGCCATCAGTGAGTCGGGACGGGATGAAGCTTTCTTT

V: TRBV29-1
J: TRBJ1-6
size: -
D: TRBD1
CDR3: CSVEELLQGAKNSPLHF
DNA: TGCAGCGTTGAAGAACTGTTGCAGGGGGCGAAGAATTCACCCCTCCACTTT

V: TRBV5-1
J: TRBJ1-1
size: -
D: -
CDR3: CASSLTRDGDTEAFF
DNA: TGCGCCAGCAGCTTGACTAGGGATGGGGACACTGAAGCTTTCTTT

V: TRBV28
J: TRBJ1-1
size: -
D: TRBD1
CDR3: CASSEGQGARGAFF
DNA: TGTGCCAGCAGTGAGGGACAGGGGGCTCGTGGAGCTTTCTTT

V: TRBV20-1
J: TRBJ2-1
size: -
D: -
CDR3: CSAGLYNEQFF
DNA: TGCAGTGCCGGACTGTACAATGAGCAGTTCTTC

V: TRBV19
J: TRBJ2-1
size: once
D: -
CDR3: CASSPGVEQFF
DNA: TGTGCCAGTAGTCCCGGTGTTGAGCAGTTCTTC

V: TRBV5-1
J: TRBJ2-3
size: -
D: -
CDR3: CASSRSTDTQYF
DNA: TGCGCCAGCAGCCGGAGCACAGATACGCAGTATTTT

V: TRBV27
J: TRBJ1-1
size: few
D: -
CDR3: CASSWGQNTEAFF
DNA: TGTGCCAGCAGTTGGGGTCAGAACACTGAAGCTTTCTTT

V: TRBV6-5
J: TRBJ2-5
size: few
D: -
CDR3: CASSYSRTVGTQYF
DNA: TGTGCCAGCAGTTACTCACGAACAGTAGGGACCCAGTACTTC